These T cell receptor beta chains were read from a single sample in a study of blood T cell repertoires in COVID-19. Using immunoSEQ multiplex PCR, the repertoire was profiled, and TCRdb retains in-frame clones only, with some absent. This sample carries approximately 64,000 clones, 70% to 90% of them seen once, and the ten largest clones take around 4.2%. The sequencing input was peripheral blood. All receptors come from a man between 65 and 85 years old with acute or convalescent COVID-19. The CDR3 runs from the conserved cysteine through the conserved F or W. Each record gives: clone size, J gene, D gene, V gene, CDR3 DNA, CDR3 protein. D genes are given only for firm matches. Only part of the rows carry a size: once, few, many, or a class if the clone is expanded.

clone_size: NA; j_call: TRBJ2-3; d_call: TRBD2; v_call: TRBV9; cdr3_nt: TGTGCCAGCAGCGTAGGGCGGGGGGGCACAGATACGCAGTATTTT; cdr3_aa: CASSVGRGGTDTQYF
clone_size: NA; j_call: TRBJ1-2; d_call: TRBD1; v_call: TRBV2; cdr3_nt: TGTGCCAGCAGTGCAGGGGGCGCCTATGGCTACACCTTC; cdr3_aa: CASSAGGAYGYTF
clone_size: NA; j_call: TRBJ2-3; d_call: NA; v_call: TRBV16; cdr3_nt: TGTGCCAGCAGCCAAGAGGGAGGCACAGATACGCAGTATTTT; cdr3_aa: CASSQEGGTDTQYF
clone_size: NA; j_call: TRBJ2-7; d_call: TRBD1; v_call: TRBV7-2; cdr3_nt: TGTGCCAGCAGCTTTAGAGGGACAGGGGGTGAGCAGTACTTC; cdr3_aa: CASSFRGTGGEQYF
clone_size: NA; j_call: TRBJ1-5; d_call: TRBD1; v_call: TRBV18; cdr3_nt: TGTGCCAGCTCATCAATCGGGACAGGGGCCCATTATAGCAATCAGCCCCAGCATTTT; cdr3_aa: CASSSIGTGAHYSNQPQHF
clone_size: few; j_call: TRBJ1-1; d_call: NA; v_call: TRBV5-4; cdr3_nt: TGTGCCAGCAGCTTTACTCAGGGAACTGAAGCTTTCTTT; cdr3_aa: CASSFTQGTEAFF
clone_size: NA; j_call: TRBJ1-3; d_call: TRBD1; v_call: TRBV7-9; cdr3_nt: TGTGCCAGCAGCTTAGATCGTAGTCGACAGGGGTCCGCTGGAAACACCATATATTTT; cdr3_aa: CASSLDRSRQGSAGNTIYF
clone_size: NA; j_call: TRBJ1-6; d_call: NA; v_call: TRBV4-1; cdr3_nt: TGCGCCAGCAGCCAAGCCGCCCGATTGACAGCCTTTAATTCACCCCTCCACTTT; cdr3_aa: CASSQAARLTAFNSPLHF
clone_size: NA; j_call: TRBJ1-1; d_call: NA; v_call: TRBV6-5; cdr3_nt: TGTGCCAGCACAGGTCAATTTAGTGAAGCTTTCTTT; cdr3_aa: CASTGQFSEAFF
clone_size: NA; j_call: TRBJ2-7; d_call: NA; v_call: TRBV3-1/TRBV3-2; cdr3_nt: TGTGCCAGCAGCCAAGAAGACGGCAGGGGCTCCTACGAGCAGTACTTC; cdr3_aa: CASSQEDGRGSYEQYF
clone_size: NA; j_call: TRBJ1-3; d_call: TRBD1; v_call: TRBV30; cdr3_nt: TGTGCCTGGAGTAGGCAGGGGGCGTCTGGAAACACCATATATTTT; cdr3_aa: CAWSRQGASGNTIYF
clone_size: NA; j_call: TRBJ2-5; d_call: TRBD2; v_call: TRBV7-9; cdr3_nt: TGTGCCAGCAGCTCGGGACTAGCGGGGGGTTCCCAAGAGACCCAGTACTTC; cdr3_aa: CASSSGLAGGSQETQYF
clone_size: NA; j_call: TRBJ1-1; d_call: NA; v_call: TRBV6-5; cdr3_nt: TGTGCCAGCAGTTACCGACAGGCGGCCGAAGCTTTCTTT; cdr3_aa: CASSYRQAAEAFF
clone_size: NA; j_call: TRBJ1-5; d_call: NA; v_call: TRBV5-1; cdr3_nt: TGCGCCAGCAGCTTGGCCCCAAATCAGCCCCAGCATTTT; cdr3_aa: CASSLAPNQPQHF
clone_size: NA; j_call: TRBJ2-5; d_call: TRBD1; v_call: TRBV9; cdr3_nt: TGTGCCAGCAGCGTAGGATTCAGGGGGCGGGAGACCCAGTACTTC; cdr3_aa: CASSVGFRGRETQYF
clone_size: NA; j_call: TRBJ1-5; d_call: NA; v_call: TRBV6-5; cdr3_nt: TGTGCCAGCAAGGGTGCGGAGGGAGGTGGTCAGCCCCAGCATTTT; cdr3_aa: CASKGAEGGGQPQHF
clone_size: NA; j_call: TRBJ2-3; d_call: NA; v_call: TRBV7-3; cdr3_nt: TGTGCCAGCAGCTTACCCGGGAGTCAGGGAGATACGCAGTATTTT; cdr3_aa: CASSLPGSQGDTQYF
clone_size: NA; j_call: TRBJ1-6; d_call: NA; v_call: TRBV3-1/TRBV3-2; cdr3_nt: TGTGCCAGCAGCCAAACGAGGAATTCACCCCTCCACTTT; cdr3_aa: CASSQTRNSPLHF
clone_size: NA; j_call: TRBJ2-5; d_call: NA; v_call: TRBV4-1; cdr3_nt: TGCGCCAGCAGCCAGGGACTCGTGGAGACCCAGTACTTC; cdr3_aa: CASSQGLVETQYF
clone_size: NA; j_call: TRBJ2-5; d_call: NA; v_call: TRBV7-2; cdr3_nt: TGTGCCAGCAGCTTAGTGGTGCTAGCGTATGAGACCCAGTACTTC; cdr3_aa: CASSLVVLAYETQYF
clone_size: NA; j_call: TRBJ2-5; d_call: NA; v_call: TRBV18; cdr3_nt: TGTGCCAGCTCACCACAGGGGCTACAAGAGACCCAGTACTTC; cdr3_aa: CASSPQGLQETQYF
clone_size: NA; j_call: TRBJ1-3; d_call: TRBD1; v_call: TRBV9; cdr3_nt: TGTGCCAGCAGCGTAGTCCCCACAGGGGGAGGTGGAAACACCATATATTTT; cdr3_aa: CASSVVPTGGGGNTIYF
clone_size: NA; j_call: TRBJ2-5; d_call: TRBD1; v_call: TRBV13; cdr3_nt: TGTGCCAGCAGCTCGGGACAGGGGGGGGAAGAGACCCAGTACTTC; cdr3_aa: CASSSGQGGEETQYF
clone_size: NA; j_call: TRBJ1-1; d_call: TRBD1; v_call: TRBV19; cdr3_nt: TGTGCCAGTGGATTCAGGGGGATGAACACTGAAGCTTTCTTT; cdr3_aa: CASGFRGMNTEAFF
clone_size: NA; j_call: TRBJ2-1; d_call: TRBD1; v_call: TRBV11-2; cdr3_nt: TGTGCCAGCAGCTTTTCGACAGGGTCCAATGAGCAGTTCTTC; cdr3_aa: CASSFSTGSNEQFF
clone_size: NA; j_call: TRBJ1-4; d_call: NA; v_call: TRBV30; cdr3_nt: TGTGCCTGGGGGAGGGGGGGCGAAGAAAAACTGTTTTTT; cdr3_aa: CAWGRGGEEKLFF
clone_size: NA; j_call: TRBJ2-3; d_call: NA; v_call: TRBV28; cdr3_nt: TGTGCCAGCAGTTTTGGGGGGTCCACAGATACGCAGTATTTT; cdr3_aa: CASSFGGSTDTQYF
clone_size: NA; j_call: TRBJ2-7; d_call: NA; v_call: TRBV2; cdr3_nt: TGTGCCAGCAGTCCCCTGACCGACTCCCCCCACGAGCAGTACTTC; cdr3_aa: CASSPLTDSPHEQYF
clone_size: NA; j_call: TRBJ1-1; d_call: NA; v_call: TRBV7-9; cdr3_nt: TGTGCCAGCAGCTTAGGGAGGTGGATGAACACTGAAGCTTTCTTT; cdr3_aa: CASSLGRWMNTEAFF
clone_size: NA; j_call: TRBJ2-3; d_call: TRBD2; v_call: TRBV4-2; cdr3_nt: TGTGCCAGCAGCCAAGAAAAAAGGACTAGCGGGGGGTCTCGGGATACGCAGTATTTT; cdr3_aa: CASSQEKRTSGGSRDTQYF
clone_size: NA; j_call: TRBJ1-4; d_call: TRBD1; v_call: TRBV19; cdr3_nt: TGTGCCAGTAGTCCGGGACAGGGGTCAACTTATGAAAAACTGTTTTTT; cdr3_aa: CASSPGQGSTYEKLFF
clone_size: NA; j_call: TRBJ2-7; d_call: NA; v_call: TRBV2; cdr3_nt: TGTGCCAGCATGGAGGGACCCTACGAGCAGTACTTC; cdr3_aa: CASMEGPYEQYF
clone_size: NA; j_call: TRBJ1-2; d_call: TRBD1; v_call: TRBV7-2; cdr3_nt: TGTGCCAGCAGCTTACCTCTTGGCAGGGGGCCTGGCTACACCTTC; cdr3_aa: CASSLPLGRGPGYTF
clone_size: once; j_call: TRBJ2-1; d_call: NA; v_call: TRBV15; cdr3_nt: TGTGCCACCAGCAGTGCTGTGGACTACAGCTCCTACAATGAGCAGTTCTTC; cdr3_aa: CATSSAVDYSSYNEQFF
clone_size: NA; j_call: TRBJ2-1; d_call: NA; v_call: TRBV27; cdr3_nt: TGTGCCAGCAGTAGGAGTCCTTACAATGAGCAGTTCTTC; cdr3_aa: CASSRSPYNEQFF
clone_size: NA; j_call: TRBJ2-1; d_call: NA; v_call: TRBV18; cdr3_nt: TGTGCCAGCTCACTCACTCGGGGGTATGAGCAGTTCTTC; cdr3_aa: CASSLTRGYEQFF
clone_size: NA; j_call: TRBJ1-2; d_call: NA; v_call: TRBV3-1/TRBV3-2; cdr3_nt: TGTGCCAGCAGCCAAGGTTCAGGGAGGGATGGCTACACCTTC; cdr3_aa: CASSQGSGRDGYTF
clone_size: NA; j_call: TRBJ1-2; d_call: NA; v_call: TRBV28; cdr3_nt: TGTGCCAGCAGGACCACGGGACATAGCAACTATGGCTACACCTTC; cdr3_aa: CASRTTGHSNYGYTF
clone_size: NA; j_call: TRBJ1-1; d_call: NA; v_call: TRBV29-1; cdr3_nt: TGCAGCGTTGAACCAGGGCCAAACACTGAAGCTTTCTTT; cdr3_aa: CSVEPGPNTEAFF
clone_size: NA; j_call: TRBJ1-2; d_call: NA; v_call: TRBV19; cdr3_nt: TGTGCCAGTAGTATCCTCTGGGGGGGCAAGTATGGCTACACCTTC; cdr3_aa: CASSILWGGKYGYTF
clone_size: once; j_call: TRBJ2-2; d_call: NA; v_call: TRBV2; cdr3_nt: TGTGCCAGCAGTGAAGTTGGGGGGACCGGGGAGCTGTTTTTT; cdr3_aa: CASSEVGGTGELFF
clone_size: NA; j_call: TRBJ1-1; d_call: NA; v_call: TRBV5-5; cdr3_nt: TGTGCCAGCAGCCCCGGCCGTAGCGAATACACTGAAGCTTTCTTT; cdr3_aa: CASSPGRSEYTEAFF
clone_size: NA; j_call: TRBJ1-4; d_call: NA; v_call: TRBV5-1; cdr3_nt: TGCGCCAGCAGCCCCGAGACGGGGAATAATGAAAAACTGTTTTTT; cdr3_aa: CASSPETGNNEKLFF
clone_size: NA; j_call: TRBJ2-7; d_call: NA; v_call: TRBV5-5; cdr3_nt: TGTGCCAGCAGCTTGGCCGGGGGTACCTACGAGCAGTACTTC; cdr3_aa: CASSLAGGTYEQYF
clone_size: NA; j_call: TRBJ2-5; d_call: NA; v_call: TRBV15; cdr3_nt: TGTGCCACCAGCAGAGATACGGGGGGCGGGGAGACCCAGTACTTC; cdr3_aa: CATSRDTGGGETQYF
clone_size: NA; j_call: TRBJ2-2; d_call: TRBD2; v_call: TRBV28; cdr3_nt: TGTGCCAGCAGGTTGCTAGCGGGGGAGAACACCGGGGAGCTGTTTTTT; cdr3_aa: CASRLLAGENTGELFF
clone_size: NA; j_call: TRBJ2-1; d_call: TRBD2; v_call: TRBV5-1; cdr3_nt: TGCGCCAGCAGCTTGGTTAGCGGGGGGGCTTACAATGAGCAGTTCTTC; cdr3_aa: CASSLVSGGAYNEQFF
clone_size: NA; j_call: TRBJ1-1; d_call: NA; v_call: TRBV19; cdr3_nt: TGTGCCAGTAGGGGGCGGGGATCGACTGAAGCTTTCTTT; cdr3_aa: CASRGRGSTEAFF
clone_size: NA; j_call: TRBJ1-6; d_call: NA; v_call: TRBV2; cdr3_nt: TGTGCCAGCAGCGCCCAGTTCACGCTTAATTCACCCCTCCACTTT; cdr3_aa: CASSAQFTLNSPLHF
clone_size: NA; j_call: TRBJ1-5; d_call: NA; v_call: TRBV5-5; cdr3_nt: TGTGCCAGCAGCTTCCTCAGGGTGGGATCAGGGGCTCAGCCCCAGCATTTT; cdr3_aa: CASSFLRVGSGAQPQHF
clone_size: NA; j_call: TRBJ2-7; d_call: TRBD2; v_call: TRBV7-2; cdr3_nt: TGTGCCAGCAGCTTCATAGCGGGGGGATTCTCCTACGAGCAGTACTTC; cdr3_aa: CASSFIAGGFSYEQYF
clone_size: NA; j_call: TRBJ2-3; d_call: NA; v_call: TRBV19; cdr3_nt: TGTGCCAGTAGTATAGAGACAGGCACAGATACGCAGTATTTT; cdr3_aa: CASSIETGTDTQYF
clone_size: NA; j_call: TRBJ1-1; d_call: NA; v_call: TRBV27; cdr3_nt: TGTGCCAGCAGTTTGGGACATTCGAACACTGAAGCTTTCTTT; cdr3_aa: CASSLGHSNTEAFF
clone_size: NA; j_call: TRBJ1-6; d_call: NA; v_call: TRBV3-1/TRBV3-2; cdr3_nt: TGTGCCAGCAGCCTAAACAGTAATTCACCCCTCCACTTT; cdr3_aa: CASSLNSNSPLHF